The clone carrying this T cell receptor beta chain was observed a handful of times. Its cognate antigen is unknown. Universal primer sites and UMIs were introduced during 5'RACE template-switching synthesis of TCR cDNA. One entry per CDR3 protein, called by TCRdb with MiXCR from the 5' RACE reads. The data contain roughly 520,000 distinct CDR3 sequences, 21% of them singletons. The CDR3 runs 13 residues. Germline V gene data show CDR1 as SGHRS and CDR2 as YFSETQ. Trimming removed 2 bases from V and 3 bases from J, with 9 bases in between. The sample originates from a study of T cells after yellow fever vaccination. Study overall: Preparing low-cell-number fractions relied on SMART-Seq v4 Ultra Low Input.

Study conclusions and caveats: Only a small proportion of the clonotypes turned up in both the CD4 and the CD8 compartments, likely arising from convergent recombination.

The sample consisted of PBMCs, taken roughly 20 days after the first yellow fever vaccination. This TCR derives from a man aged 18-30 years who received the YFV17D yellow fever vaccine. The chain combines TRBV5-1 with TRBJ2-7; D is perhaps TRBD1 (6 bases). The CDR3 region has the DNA TGCGCCAGCAGCTTCGGACAGTTCTACGAGCAGTACTTC. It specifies CASSFGQFYEQYF.